Relative to its sample, the clone carrying this T cell receptor (beta chain) is medium-sized. Its cognate antigen is unknown. Using 32 V and 13 J primers, multiplex PCR amplified TCR beta CDR3. Via MiXCR, TCRdb re-called the multiplex PCR reads, giving one row per CDR3 protein. Among under 5,500 distinct CDR3 sequences listed, about a fifth were seen once. Genomic DNA extracted from bulk tumor tissue served as template. A total of 550 to 650 ng was used per sample. In surgery, several biopsies were collected from each primary tumor at widely spaced sites. The cohort was untreated, with newly diagnosed non-small cell lung cancer undergoing curative surgery. The data derive from a study of immune heterogeneity within non-small cell lung tumors. Study background: The tumor set comprised several squamous cell carcinomas and 10 non-squamous carcinomas (plus 1 not otherwise specified).

Germline V gene data show CDR1 as SGHAT and CDR2 as FQNNGV. The CDR3 has 15 residues. Trimming took 4 bases from V and 3 from J; bases not matched to a gene: 9. General study results and limits: The correlation between local T-cell clonality and local tumor mutational burden was positive, moderate in strength and statistically significant, with R 0.3 to 0.35. Between one patient and another, high-frequency T-cell receptor beta clonotypes were largely distinct.

Sequenced sample: lung tumor tissue. The receptor's source is a man in his 70s with non-small cell lung cancer. The chain recombines TRBV11-2 with TRBJ2-7; 7 positions agree with TRBD2. CDR3 in amino acids: CASSSFAGVNYEQYF. CDR3 DNA: TGTGCCAGCAGCTCCTTCGCGGGGGTTAACTACGAGCAGTACTTC.